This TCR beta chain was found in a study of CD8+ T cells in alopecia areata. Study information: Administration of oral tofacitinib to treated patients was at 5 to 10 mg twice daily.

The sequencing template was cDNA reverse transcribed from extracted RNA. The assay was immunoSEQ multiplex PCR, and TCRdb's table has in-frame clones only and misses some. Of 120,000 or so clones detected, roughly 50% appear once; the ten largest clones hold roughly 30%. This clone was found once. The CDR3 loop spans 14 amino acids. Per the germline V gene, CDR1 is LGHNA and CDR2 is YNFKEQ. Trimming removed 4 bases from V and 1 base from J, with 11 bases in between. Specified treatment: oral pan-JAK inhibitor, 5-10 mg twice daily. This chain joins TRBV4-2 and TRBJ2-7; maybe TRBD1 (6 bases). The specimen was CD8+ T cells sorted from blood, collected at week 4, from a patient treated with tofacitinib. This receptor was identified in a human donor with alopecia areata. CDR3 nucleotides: TGTGCCAGCAGCCGGACAGCAGAATCCTACGAGCAGTACTTC. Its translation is CASSRTAESYEQYF.